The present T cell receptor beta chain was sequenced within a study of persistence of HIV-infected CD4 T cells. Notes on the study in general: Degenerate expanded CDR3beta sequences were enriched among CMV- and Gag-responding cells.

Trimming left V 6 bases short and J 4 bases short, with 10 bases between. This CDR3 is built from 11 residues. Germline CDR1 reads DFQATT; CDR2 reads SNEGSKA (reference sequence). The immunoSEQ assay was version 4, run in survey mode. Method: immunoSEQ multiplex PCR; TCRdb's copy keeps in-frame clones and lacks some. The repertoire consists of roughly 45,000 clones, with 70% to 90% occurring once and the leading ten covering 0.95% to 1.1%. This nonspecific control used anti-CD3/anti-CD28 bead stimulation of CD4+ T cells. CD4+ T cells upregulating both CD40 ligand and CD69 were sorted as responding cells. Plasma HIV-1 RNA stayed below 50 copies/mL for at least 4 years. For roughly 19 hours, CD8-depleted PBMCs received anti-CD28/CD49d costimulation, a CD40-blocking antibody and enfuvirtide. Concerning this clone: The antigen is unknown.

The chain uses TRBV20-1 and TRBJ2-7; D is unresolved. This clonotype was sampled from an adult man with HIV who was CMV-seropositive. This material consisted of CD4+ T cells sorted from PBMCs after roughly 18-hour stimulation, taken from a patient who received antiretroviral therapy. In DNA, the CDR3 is TGCAGTGCCTCAAAAGAGTACGAGCAGTACTTC. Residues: CSASKEYEQYF.